This T cell receptor beta chain is from a study of OX40 agonist ivuxolimab in advanced cancers. Broadly, across the study: Ivuxolimab was an agonistic, fully human IgG2 monoclonal antibody directed against OX40 (CD134), a costimulatory receptor. Intravenous ivuxolimab was administered to patients every 2 weeks at six dose levels: 0.01, 0.1, 0.3, 1.5, 3 and 10 mg/kg. Among the roughly 50 dose-escalation patients, around 19 had hepatocellular carcinoma, 15 or so melanoma, 9 renal cell carcinoma and 9 head and neck cancer. In the dose-escalation cohort, 70% to 90% of patients were male, and the mean age was approximately 60 years with a range of roughly 20 to 85. Prior anti-PD-1, anti-PD-L1 or anti-CTLA-4 therapy was permitted, and 40% to 50% of dose-escalation patients had received checkpoint inhibitors. Partial responses were achieved by three dose-escalation patients, of whom one had hepatocellular carcinoma and two had cutaneous melanoma. Peripheral TCRbeta sequencing was intended to test whether TCR sequence diversity was altered and clonal T-cell expansion was caused by ivuxolimab. The monotherapy dose-escalation portion (N of about 50 patients) of the phase I ivuxolimab trial is reported in the paper.

General conclusions and limits of the study: Antigen specificity was not determined for the clonally expanded peripheral T cells. Low levels of normalized T-cell clonal expansion were also seen in some nonresponding patients. In partial responders in the 0.1-3.0 mg/kg groups, normalized peripheral clonal expansion was found to be among the lowest, especially among CD8+ T cells. At doses from 0.1 to 3.0 mg/kg, clonal expansion was seen in both CD4+ and CD8+ blood T cells between baseline and week 6. After ivuxolimab, more expanded clones were found on average in CD8+ T cells than in CD4+ T cells.

Patients with a history of autoimmune disease or receiving systemic immunosuppression were excluded from the trial. Peripheral blood for TCR sequencing was collected from all dose cohorts at baseline, on cycle 4 day 1, and on cycle 7 day 1. The samples were taken from a phase I, first-in-human, multicenter, open-label dose-escalation trial of ivuxolimab. Adults with locally advanced or metastatic melanoma, renal cell, hepatocellular, or head and neck squamous cell carcinoma were enrolled in the trial. CD4+ and CD8+ T cells were sorted separately from peripheral blood before TCR sequencing. This clone is a singleton in its sample. The antigen this receptor binds is unknown. Within one base of it there is no much larger clone, and no base qualities were kept. To sequence the TCRbeta CDR3 region, genomic DNA was isolated from the sorted cells. TCRbeta CDR3 regions were sequenced using the immunoSEQ Assay. The source is immuneACCESS, and TCRdb retained only in-frame sequences with V and J called. Part of the clones is not carried over; for the studies checked, unresolved V genes explain less than half of this, and the remainder is unexplained. This sample has under 85,000 clones in its table, and more than 70% of those were observed once. The top ten clonotypes cover approximately 8% of the sample.

Per the germline V gene, SNHLY is the CDR1 and FYNNEI is the CDR2. V lost 4 bases and J lost 2 bases; the stretch between them is 12 bases long. The CDR3 covers 14 residues, taking in both the cysteine and the phenylalanine. Just CDR3 DNA is preserved here, 42 bases in frame from base 1. This specimen consisted of CD4+ or CD8+ T cells sorted from blood, obtained in a trial of the OX40 agonist ivuxolimab. The chain couples TRBV2 to TRBJ2-7, with TRBD1 perhaps the D gene, on 5 matching bases. The clonotype was recovered from an adult with an advanced solid tumor such as melanoma, head and neck, liver or kidney cancer. The CDR3 here reads CASSVVVGAYEQYF. The sequenced DNA is TGTGCCAGCAGTGTAGTGGTAGGGGCCTACGAGCAGTACTTC.